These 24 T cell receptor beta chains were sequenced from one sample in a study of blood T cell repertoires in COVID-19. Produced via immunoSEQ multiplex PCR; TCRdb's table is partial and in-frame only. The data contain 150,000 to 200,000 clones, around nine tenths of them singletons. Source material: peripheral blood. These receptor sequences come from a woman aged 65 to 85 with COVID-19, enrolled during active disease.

DNA of the CDR3: TGTGCCAGCAGGCGTGGACAGGGATTGTACGAGCAGTACTTC. Translated, it gives CASRRGQGLYEQYF. The chain recombines TRBV27 with TRBJ2-7, with TRBD1 identical over 8 bases. V gave up 6 bases and J gave up 4 bases; unmatched junction bases: 8. Germline CDR1 MNHEY, CDR2 SMNVEV (reference sequence). The CDR3 has 14 amino acids.

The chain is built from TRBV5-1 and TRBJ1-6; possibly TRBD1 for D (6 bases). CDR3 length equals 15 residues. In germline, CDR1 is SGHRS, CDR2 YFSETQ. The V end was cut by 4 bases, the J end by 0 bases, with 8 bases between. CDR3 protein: CASSPDSSYNSPLHF. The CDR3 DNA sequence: TGCGCCAGCAGCCCGGACAGCTCCTATAATTCACCCCTCCACTTT.

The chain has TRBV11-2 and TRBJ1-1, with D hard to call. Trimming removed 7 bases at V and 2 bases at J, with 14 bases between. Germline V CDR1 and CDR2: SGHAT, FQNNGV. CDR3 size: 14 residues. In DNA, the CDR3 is TGTGCCAGCACCTGGCCGGAGGTTAACACTGAAGCTTTCTTT. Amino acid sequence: CASTWPEVNTEAFF.

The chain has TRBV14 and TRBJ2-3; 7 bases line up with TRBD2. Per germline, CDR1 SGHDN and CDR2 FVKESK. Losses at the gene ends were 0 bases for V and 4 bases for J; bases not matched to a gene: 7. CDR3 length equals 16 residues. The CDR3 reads CASSQDLKAGADTQYF. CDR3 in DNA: TGTGCCAGCAGCCAAGATCTGAAGGCGGGGGCAGATACGCAGTATTTT.

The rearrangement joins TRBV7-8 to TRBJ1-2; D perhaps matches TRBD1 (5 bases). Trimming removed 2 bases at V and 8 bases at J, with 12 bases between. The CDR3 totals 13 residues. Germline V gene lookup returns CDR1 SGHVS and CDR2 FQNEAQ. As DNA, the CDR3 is TGTGCCAGCAGCTTACAGGAGGGGATCGGCTACACCTTC. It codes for CASSLQEGIGYTF.

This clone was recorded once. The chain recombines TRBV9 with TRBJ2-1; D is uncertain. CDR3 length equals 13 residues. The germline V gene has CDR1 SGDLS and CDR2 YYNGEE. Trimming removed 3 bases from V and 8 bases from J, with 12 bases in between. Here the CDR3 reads CASSGPSGHEQFF. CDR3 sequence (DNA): TGTGCCAGCAGCGGGCCAAGTGGGCATGAGCAGTTCTTC.

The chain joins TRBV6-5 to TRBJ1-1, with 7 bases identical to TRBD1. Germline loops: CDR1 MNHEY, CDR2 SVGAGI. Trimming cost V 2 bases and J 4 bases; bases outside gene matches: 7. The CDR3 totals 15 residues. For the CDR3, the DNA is TGTGCCAGCAGTTACCCCGACAGGGTTGGCACTGAAGCTTTCTTT. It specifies CASSYPDRVGTEAFF.

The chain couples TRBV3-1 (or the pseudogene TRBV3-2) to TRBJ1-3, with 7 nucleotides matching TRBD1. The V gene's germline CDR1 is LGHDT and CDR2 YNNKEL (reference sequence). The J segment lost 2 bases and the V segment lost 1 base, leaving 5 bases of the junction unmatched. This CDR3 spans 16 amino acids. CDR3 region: CASSQVQGLAGNTIYF. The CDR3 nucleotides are TGTGCCAGCAGCCAAGTACAGGGGTTGGCTGGAAACACCATATATTTT.

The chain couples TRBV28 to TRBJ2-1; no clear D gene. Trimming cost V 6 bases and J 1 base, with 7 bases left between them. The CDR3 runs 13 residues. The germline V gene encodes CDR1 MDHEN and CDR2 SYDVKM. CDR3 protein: CASRGYSYNEQFF. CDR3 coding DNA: TGTGCCAGCAGGGGCTATTCCTACAATGAGCAGTTCTTC.

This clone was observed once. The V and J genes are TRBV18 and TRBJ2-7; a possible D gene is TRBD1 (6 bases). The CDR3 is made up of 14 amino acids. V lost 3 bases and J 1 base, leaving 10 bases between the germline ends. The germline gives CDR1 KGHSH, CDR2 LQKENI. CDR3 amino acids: CASSPTQGSYEQYF. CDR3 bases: TGTGCCAGCTCACCGACACAGGGATCCTACGAGCAGTACTTC.

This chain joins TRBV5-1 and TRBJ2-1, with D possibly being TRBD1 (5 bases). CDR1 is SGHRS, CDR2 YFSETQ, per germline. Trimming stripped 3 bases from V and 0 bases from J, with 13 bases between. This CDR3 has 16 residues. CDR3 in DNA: TGCGCCAGCAGCTGGGCGGCAGGGAACTCCTACAATGAGCAGTTCTTC. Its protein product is CASSWAAGNSYNEQFF.

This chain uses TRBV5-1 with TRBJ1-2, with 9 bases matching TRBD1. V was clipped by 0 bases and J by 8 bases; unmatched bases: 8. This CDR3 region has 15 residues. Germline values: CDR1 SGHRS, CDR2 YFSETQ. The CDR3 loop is CASSLESRDRDGYTF. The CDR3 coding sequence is TGCGCCAGCAGCTTGGAGTCCCGGGACAGGGACGGCTACACCTTC. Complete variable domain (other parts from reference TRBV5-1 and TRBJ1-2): KAGVTQTPRYLIKTRGQQVTLSCSPISGHRSVSWYQQTPGQGLQFLFEYFSETQRNKGNFPGRFSGRQFSNSRSEMNVSTLELGDSALYLCASSLESRDRDGYTFGSGTRLTVV.

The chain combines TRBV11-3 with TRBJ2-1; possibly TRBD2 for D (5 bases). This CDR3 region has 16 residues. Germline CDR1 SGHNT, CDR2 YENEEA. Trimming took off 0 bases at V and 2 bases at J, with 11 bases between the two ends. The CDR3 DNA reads TGTGCCAGCAGCTTAGAAGCGGTCCCACCCTACAATGAGCAGTTCTTC. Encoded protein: CASSLEAVPPYNEQFF.

The CDR3 coding sequence is TGCGCCAGCAGCCAAGATCCCCTCTACGAGCAGTACTTC. Encoded protein: CASSQDPLYEQYF. J is TRBJ2-7 and V is TRBV4-1; D gene ambiguous. Germline V gene lookup returns CDR1 MGHRA and CDR2 YSYEKL. The CDR3 has 13 residues. The V end lost 0 bases, the J end lost 3 bases, and 6 bases lay between the germline ends.

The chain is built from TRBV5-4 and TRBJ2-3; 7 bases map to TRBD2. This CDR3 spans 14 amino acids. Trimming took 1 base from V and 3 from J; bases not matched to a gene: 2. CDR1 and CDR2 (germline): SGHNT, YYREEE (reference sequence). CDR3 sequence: CASSLWEGTDTQYF. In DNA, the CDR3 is TGTGCCAGCAGCTTGTGGGAGGGAACAGATACGCAGTATTTT.

The CDR3 reads CSVDSGSGANVLTF. DNA for the CDR3: TGCAGCGTTGATTCGGGGTCTGGGGCCAACGTCCTGACTTTC. This chain links TRBV29-1 with TRBJ2-6, with D tentatively TRBD2 (5 bases). Germline-derived CDR1 and CDR2 are SQVTM and ANQGSEA. V lost 3 bases, J lost 1 base, and 7 bases lay in between. The CDR3 is 14 amino acids.

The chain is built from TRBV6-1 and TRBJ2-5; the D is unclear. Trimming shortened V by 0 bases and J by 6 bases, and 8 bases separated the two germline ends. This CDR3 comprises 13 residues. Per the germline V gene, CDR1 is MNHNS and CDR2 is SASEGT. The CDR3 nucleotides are TGTGCCAGCAGTGAAGCGGTGGGCCAGACCCAGTACTTC. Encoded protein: CASSEAVGQTQYF.

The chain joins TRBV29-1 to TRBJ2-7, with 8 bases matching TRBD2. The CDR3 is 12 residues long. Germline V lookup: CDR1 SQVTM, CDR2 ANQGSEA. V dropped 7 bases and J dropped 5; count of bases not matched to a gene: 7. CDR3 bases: TGCAGCGCGGGGGGGGCCCCCCACGAGCAGTACTTC. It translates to CSAGGAPHEQYF.

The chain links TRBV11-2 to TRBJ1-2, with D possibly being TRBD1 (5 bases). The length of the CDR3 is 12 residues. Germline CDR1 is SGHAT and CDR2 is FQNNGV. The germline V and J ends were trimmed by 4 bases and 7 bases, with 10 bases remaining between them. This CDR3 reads CASSYLGGGYTF. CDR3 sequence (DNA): TGTGCCAGCAGCTACCTCGGGGGTGGCTACACCTTC.

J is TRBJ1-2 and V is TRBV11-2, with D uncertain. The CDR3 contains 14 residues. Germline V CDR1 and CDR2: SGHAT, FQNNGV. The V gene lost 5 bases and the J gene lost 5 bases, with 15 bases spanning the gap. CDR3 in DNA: TGTGCCAGCAGCCCCCAAGTTGGGAGGTATGGCTACACCTTC. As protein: CASSPQVGRYGYTF.

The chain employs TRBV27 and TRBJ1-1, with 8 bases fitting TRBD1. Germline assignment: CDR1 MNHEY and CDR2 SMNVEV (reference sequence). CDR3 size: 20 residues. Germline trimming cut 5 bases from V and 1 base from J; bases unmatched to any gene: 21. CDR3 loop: CASSPNYEERTGRENTEAFF. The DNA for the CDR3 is TGTGCCAGCAGTCCCAATTATGAGGAGAGGACAGGGCGGGAGAACACTGAAGCTTTCTTT.

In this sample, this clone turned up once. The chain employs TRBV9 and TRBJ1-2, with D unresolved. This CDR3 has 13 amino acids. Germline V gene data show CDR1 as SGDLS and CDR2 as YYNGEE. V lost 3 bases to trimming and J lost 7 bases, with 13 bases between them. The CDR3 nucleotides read TGTGCCAGCAGCGAGCTCACCGGAGGTGGCTACACCTTC. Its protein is CASSELTGGGYTF.

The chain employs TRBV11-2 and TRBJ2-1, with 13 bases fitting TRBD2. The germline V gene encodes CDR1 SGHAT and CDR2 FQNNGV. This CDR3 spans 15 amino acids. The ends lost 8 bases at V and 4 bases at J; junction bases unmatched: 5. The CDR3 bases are TGTGCCAGCGGGACTAGCGGGATACTTTACAATGAGCAGTTCTTC. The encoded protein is CASGTSGILYNEQFF.

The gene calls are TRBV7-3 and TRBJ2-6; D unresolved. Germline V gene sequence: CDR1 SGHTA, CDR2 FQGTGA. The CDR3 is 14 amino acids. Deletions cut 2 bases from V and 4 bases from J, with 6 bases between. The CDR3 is CASSLQAGANVLTF. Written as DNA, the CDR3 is TGTGCCAGCAGCTTACAAGCAGGGGCCAACGTCCTGACTTTC.